This TCR beta chain was sequenced for a study of cytomegalovirus exposure and HLA in healthy donors. Broader study findings: Further analysis was carried out later, and it showed several of the most significant clusters appearing linked to common viral pathogens. Most sequenced TCRs were rare (though some public TCRs occurred in many donors). Per a prior analysis, the majority of TCR beta V segments were productive roughly 87% or roughly 30% of the time.

PCR used 60 Vbeta primers and 13 Jbeta primers. Profiled with immunoSEQ multiplex PCR; TCRdb holds only in-frame clones, not every one. The sample data list about 190,000 clones. Losses at the gene ends were 0 bases for V and 4 bases for J; bases not matched to a gene: 8. The CDR3 length is 16 residues. Germline V gene sequence: CDR1 MNHEY, CDR2 SVGAGI. A word on this clone: Its specificity is not known.

The material sequenced was PBMCs. The source of this sequence is a woman aged 25 to 39 in good health and CMV-seropositive. This rearrangement joins TRBV6-5 to TRBJ2-7, with 8 positions matching TRBD2. CDR3 DNA sequence: TGTGCCAGCAGTTACTCGAACGGGCTAGCGGGTTACGAGCAGTACTTC. Translating it yields CASSYSNGLAGYEQYF.